This TCR beta chain originates from a study of CD8 T cells in Susac syndrome. From blood CD8+ and CD4+ T cells, the TCR beta chain was sequenced. The V end lost 6 bases, the J end lost 9 bases, and 21 bases lay between the germline ends. This CDR3 is built from 14 residues. Germline loops: CDR1 SQVTM, CDR2 ANQGSEA. After extraction with the RNeasy kit, about 0.5 to 1 ug of the RNA was reverse transcribed using random hexamers. TCR beta CDR3 was amplified by immunoSEQ multiplex PCR. This amplification extended across 54 Vbeta and 13 Jbeta segments. TCRdb called the immunoSEQ multiplex PCR reads again in MiXCR, with one record for every CDR3 protein. The sample has around 200,000 distinct CDR3 sequences, approximately 96% seen once; the top ten hold under 0.095%.

Sequencing was done on a sample of CD4+ T cells from PBMCs. The chain uses TRBV29-1 and TRBJ2-1, with D tentatively TRBD2 (6 bases). The sequence came from a human donor with multiple sclerosis. In DNA, the CDR3 is TGCAGCGTCAGAATTCGAGGGGCGGGGAGTGAGCAGTTCTTC. It specifies CSVRIRGAGSEQFF.